Shown below are 15 T cell receptor beta chains from a single sample sequenced in a study of technical replicates of blood from a few donors. Data came from immunoSEQ multiplex PCR; TCRdb stores just in-frame clones and leaves some out. The sample carries tens of thousands of clones, just under 95% recorded once. Sample: T cells isolated from PBMCs. The source of these receptors is a human donor in good health.

The chain is built from TRBV28 and TRBJ2-1; 16 bases are shared with TRBD2. Unmatched junction bases numbered 17, after V lost 6 bases and J lost 9 bases. The CDR3 spans 19 residues. Germline V gives CDR1 MDHEN, CDR2 SYDVKM. CDR3 loop: CASSDHGTSGRVWGCEQFF. CDR3 in DNA: TGTGCCAGCAGCGACCATGGGACTAGCGGGAGGGTCTGGGGTTGTGAGCAGTTCTTC.

The rearrangement links TRBV6-5 to TRBJ1-4; possible D gene TRBD1, 5 bases. CDR3 length: 15 amino acids. V was pared by 8 bases and J by 2 bases, with 15 bases between. The germline CDR1 and CDR2 sequences are MNHEY and SVGAGI. Here the CDR3 DNA reads TGTGCCAGCTCGGGGGACCTTGGGACTAATGAAAAACTGTTTTTT. It codes for CASSGDLGTNEKLFF.

V gene TRBV28 combines with J gene TRBJ2-3; 11 nucleotides align to TRBD2. J was trimmed by 8 bases and V by 6 bases; bases with no gene match: 10. The germline V gene has CDR1 MDHEN and CDR2 SYDVKM. CDR3 size: 15 residues. CDR3 coding DNA: TGTGCCAGCAGCCCCGGGACTAGCGGTTTCGGTACGCAGTATTTT. This gives the protein CASSPGTSGFGTQYF.

The chain recombines TRBV19 with TRBJ2-2, with 11 bases lining up with TRBD2. V was clipped by 6 bases and J by 1 base; unmatched bases: 7. The CDR3 contains 17 residues. Germline loops: CDR1 LNHDA, CDR2 SQIVND (reference sequence). The CDR3 coding sequence is TGTGCCAGTAGGGGGGCTAGCGGGAGGTGGAACACCGGGGAGCTGTTTTTT. Its translation: CASRGASGRWNTGELFF.

This rearrangement joins TRBV29-1 to TRBJ2-7; TRBD2 matches at 7 bases. This CDR3 spans 15 amino acids. Germline lookup yields CDR1 SQVTM and CDR2 ANQGSEA. V shed 1 base, J shed 3 bases, and the junction held 9 bases outside the gene matches. CDR3 region: CSVEGSGTDYYEQYF. The CDR3, as DNA: TGCAGCGTTGAAGGAAGCGGGACGGACTACTACGAGCAGTACTTC.

The CDR3 bases are TGTGCCAGCAGCTTAGCCCGGACAGCCTCCTACGAGCAGTACTTC. Translated, it gives CASSLARTASYEQYF. J is TRBJ2-7 and V is TRBV7-8, with a weak D call TRBD1 (6 bases). The CDR3 has 15 amino acids. The V gene's germline CDR1 is SGHVS and CDR2 FQNEAQ. The V gene lost 0 bases and the J gene lost 0 bases, with 9 bases spanning the gap. Together with reference TRBV7-8 and TRBJ2-7, the CDR3 gives the full variable domain: GAGVSQSPRYKVAKRGQDVALRCDPISGHVSLFWYQQALGQGPEFLTYFQNEAQLDKSGLPSDRFFAERPEGSVSTLKIQRTQQEDSAVYLCASSLARTASYEQYFGPGTRLTVT.

The chain is built from TRBV4-3 and TRBJ2-7; TRBD2 might be the D (6 bases). The CDR3 contains 14 residues. The germline V and J ends were trimmed by 0 bases and 6 bases, with 12 bases remaining between them. CDR1 is LGHNA, CDR2 YSLEER, per germline. The CDR3 nucleotides read TGCGCCAGCAGCCAAGATTCGGGGGTAGGCGAGCAGTACTTC. Its protein is CASSQDSGVGEQYF.

The chain links TRBV10-3 to TRBJ1-2; 7 nucleotides align to TRBD1. Germline lookup yields CDR1 ENHRY and CDR2 SYGVKD. V trimming: 11 bases; J trimming: 8 bases; junction bases outside the gene matches: 8. CDR3 size: 11 residues. CDR3 residues: CASTTGFGYTF. The CDR3 DNA sequence: TGTGCCTCCACGACAGGGTTCGGCTACACCTTC.

The V call is TRBV7-9, the J call TRBJ2-1; no reliable D call. Trimming pared 1 base from V and 7 bases from J, leaving 8 bases between. This CDR3 spans 13 amino acids. The V gene's germline CDR1 is SEHNR and CDR2 FQNEAQ (reference sequence). The CDR3 DNA follows: TGTGCCAGCAGCTTAGTTTCGGAGAATGAGCAGTTCTTC. Translating gives CASSLVSENEQFF.

This chain connects TRBV28 to TRBJ1-2, with 10 bases identical to TRBD1. Germline-derived CDR1 and CDR2 are MDHEN and SYDVKM. This CDR3 spans 15 amino acids. V trimming: 8 bases; J trimming: 0 bases; junction bases outside the gene matches: 6. The chain's CDR3 is CASWDRGRSNYGYTF. CDR3 sequence (DNA): TGTGCCAGCTGGGACAGGGGACGATCTAACTATGGCTACACCTTC.

This chain connects TRBV27 to TRBJ2-5, with 8 positions matching TRBD1. There are 14 residues in the CDR3. Trimming at V came to 2 bases and at J to 7 bases, leaving 6 bases not matched to a gene. The V gene's germline CDR1 is MNHEY and CDR2 SMNVEV (reference sequence). The DNA of the CDR3 is TGTGCCAGCAGTTTAGGCGACAGGGGAAGGACCCAGTACTTC. Translating gives CASSLGDRGRTQYF.

The V call is TRBV6-5, the J call TRBJ1-1; D is uncertain. CDR1 and CDR2 from the germline V gene are MNHEY and SVGAGI. Trimming took off 0 bases at V and 0 bases at J, with 8 bases between the two ends. This CDR3 is built from 15 residues. The CDR3 DNA is TGTGCCAGCAGTTACTCGATTACAGTGAACACTGAAGCTTTCTTT. This translates into CASSYSITVNTEAFF.

The rearrangement links TRBV4-1 to TRBJ2-1, with D possibly TRBD2 on 5 matching bases. Germline CDR1 is MGHRA and CDR2 is YSYEKL. With 0 bases removed from V and 2 bases from J, the gap between germline ends came to 8 bases. The CDR3 spans 15 residues. CDR3 in DNA: TGCGCCAGCAGCCAAGACACGGGAACCTACAATGAGCAGTTCTTC. Its protein product is CASSQDTGTYNEQFF.

V usage is TRBV5-4 and J usage is TRBJ1-1; a weak D match, TRBD1 (5 bases). The germline V gene encodes CDR1 SGHNT and CDR2 YYREEE (reference sequence). This CDR3 is built from 12 residues. The V gene lost 2 bases and the J gene lost 7 bases, with 9 bases spanning the gap. The CDR3 sequence is CASSFNRGEAFF. DNA for the CDR3: TGTGCCAGCAGCTTTAATAGGGGTGAAGCTTTCTTT. The full variable domain, rest sourced from reference TRBV5-4 and TRBJ1-1, is ETGVTQSPTHLIKTRGQQVTLRCSSQSGHNTVSWYQQALGQGPQFIFQYYREEENGRGNFPPRFSGLQFPNYSSELNVNALELDDSALYLCASSFNRGEAFFGQGTRLTVV.

The V and J genes are TRBV5-1 and TRBJ2-7, with TRBD1 matching over 7 bases. The V gene end was trimmed by 4 bases and the J gene end by 7 bases; junction bases not matched to a gene: 2. Looked up from germline, CDR1 is SGHRS and CDR2 is YFSETQ. The CDR3 covers 11 residues. The CDR3 coding sequence is TGCGCCAGCAGCGAGGGACAGGAGCAGTACTTC. This gives the protein CASSEGQEQYF.